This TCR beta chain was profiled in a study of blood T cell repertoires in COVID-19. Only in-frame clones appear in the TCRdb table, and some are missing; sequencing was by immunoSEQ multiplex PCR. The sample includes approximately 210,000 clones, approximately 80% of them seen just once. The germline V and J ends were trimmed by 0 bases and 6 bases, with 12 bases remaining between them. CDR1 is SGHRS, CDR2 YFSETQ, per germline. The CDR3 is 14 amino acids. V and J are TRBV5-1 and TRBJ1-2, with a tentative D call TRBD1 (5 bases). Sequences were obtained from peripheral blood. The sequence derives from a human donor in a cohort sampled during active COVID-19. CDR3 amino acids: CASSLGTRFNGYTF. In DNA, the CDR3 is TGCGCCAGCAGCTTGGGGACAAGGTTCAATGGCTACACCTTC.